The source of this TCR beta chain is a study of radiation and T cells in renal cell carcinoma. This table comes from immunoSEQ multiplex PCR, and its TCRdb copy is limited to in-frame clones, with some not included. The repertoire includes 22,000 or so clones, 45% to 50% of them detected once, and approximately 16% sits in the top ten. The germline V gene encodes CDR1 MRHNA and CDR2 SNTAGT. V shed 5 bases and J 1 base; nucleotides not matched to a gene: 5. The CDR3 totals 16 residues. The treatment was: 15 Gy SBRT to primary tumor, nephrectomy 4 weeks later. The chain couples TRBV6-4 to TRBJ2-2; 9 nucleotides match TRBD1. This specimen was tumor tissue, taken from a patient whose treatment included radiotherapy and nephrectomy. This TCR was sampled from a woman between 50 and 59 years old with renal cell carcinoma. The CDR3 sequence: CASSSTGGLNTGELFF. CDR3 DNA sequence: TGTGCCAGCAGTTCTACAGGGGGCCTGAACACCGGGGAGCTGTTTTTT.